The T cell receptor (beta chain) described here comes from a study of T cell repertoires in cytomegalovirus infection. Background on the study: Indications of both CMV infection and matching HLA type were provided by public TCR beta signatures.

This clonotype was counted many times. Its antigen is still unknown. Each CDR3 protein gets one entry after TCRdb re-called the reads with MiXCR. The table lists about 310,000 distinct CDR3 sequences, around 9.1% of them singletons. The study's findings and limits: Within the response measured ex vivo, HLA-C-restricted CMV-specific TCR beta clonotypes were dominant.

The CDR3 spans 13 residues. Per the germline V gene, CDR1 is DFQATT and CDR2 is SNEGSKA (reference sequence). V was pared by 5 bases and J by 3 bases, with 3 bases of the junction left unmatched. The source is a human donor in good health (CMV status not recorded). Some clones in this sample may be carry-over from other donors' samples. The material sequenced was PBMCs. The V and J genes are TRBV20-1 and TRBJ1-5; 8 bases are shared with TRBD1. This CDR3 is CSALGQDNQPQHF. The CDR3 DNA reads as TGCAGTGCTCTGGGACAGGACAATCAGCCCCAGCATTTT.